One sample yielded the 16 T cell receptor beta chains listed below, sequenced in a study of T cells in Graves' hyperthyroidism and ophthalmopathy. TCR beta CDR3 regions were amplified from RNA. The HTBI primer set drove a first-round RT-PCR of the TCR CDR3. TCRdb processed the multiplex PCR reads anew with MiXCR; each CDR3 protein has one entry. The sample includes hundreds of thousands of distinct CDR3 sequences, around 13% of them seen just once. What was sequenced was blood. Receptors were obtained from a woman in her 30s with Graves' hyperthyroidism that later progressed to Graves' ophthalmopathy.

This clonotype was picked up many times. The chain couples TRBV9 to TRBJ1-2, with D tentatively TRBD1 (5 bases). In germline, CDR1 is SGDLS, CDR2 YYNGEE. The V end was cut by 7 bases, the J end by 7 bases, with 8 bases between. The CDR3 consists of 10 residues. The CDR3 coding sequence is TGTGCCAGCCACGGGGGTGGCTACACCTTC. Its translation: CASHGGGYTF.

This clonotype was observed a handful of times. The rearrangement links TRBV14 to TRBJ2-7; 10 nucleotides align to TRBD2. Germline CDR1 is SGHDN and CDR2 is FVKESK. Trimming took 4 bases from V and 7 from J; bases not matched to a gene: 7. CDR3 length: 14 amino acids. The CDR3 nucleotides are TGTGCCAGCAGCCCGCTAGCGGGAGTGGGTGAGCAGTACTTC. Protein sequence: CASSPLAGVGEQYF.

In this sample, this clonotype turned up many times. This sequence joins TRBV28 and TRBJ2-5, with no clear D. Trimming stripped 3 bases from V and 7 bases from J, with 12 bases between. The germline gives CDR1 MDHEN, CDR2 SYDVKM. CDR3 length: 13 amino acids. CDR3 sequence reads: CASSLGSPGTQYF. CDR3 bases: TGTGCCAGCAGTTTGGGGTCCCCTGGGACCCAGTACTTC.

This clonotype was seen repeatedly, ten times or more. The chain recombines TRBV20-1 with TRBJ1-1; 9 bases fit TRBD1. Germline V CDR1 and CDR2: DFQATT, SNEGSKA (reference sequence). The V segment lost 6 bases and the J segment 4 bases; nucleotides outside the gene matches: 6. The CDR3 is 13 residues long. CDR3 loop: CSAPTGGRTEAFF. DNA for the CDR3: TGCAGTGCCCCGACAGGGGGGCGCACTGAAGCTTTCTTT.

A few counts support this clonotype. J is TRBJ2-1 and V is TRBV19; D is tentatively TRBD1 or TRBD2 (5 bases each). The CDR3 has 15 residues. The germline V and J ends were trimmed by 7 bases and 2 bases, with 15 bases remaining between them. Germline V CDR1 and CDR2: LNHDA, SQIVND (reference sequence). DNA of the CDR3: TGTGCCAGTAACCCCGGGCAGGGACCCTACAATGAGCAGTTCTTC. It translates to CASNPGQGPYNEQFF.

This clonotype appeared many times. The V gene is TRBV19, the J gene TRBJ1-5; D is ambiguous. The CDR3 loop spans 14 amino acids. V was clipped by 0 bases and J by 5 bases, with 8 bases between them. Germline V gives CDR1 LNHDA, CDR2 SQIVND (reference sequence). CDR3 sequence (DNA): TGTGCCAGTAGTATAGAGGCCGGGGATCAGCCCCAGCATTTT. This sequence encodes CASSIEAGDQPQHF. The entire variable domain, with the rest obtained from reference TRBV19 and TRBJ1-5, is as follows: DGGITQSPKYLFRKEGQNVTLSCEQNLNHDAMYWYRQDPGQGLRLIYYSQIVNDFQKGDIAEGYSVSREKKESFPLTVTSAQKNPTAFYLCASSIEAGDQPQHFGDGTRLSIL.

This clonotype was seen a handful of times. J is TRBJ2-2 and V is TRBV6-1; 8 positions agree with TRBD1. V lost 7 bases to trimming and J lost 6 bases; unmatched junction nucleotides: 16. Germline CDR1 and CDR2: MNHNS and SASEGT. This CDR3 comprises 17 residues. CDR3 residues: CASKKDRATLGAGELFF. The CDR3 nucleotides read TGTGCCAGCAAGAAGGACAGGGCAACGCTGGGAGCCGGGGAGCTGTTTTTT.

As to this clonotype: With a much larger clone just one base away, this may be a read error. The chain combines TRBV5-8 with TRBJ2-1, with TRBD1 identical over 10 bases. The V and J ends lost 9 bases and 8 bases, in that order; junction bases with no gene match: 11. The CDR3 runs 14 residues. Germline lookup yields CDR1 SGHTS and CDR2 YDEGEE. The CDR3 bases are TGTGCCAACGTGAGGACAGGGGGAACGGATGAGCAGTTCTTC. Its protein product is CANVRTGGTDEQFF.

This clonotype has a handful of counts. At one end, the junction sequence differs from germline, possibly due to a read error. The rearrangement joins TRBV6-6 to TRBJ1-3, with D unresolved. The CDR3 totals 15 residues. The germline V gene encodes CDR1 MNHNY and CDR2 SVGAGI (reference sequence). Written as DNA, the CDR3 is TGTGCCAGCAGTCACTCGATCGGAACTGGAAACACCATATATTTT. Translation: CASSHSIGTGNTIYF.

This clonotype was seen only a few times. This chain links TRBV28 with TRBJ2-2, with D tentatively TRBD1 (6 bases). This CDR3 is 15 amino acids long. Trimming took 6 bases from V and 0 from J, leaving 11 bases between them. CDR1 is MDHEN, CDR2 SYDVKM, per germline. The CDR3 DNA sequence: TGTGCCAGCAGGCCGACAGGCGCGAACACCGGGGAGCTGTTTTTT. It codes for CASRPTGANTGELFF.

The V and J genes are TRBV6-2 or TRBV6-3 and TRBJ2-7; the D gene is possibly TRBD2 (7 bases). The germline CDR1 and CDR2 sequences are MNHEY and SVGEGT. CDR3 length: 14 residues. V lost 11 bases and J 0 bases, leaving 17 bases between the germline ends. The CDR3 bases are TGTGCCGGATCCCAGGGAGGGGGCTCCTACGAGCAGTACTTC. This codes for CAGSQGGGSYEQYF.

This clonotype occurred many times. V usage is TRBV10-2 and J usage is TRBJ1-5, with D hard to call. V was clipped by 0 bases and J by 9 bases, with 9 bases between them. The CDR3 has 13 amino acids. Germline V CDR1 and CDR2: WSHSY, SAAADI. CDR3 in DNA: TGCGCCAGCAGTGAGTCGGACTCAAGGCCCCAGCATTTT. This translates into CASSESDSRPQHF.

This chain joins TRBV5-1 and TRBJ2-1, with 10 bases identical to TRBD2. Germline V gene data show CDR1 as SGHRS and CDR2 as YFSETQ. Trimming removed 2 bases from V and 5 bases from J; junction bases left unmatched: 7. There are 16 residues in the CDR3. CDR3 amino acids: CASSLRTSGSHNEQFF. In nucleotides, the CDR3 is TGCGCCAGCAGCTTAAGGACTAGCGGAAGTCACAATGAGCAGTTCTTC.

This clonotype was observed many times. As DNA, the CDR3 is TGCAGCGTAGGGGACAGCAGCTCCTACGAGCAGTACTTC. This codes for CSVGDSSSYEQYF. The rearrangement joins TRBV29-1 to TRBJ2-7, with 7 bases that match TRBD1. This CDR3 is 13 amino acids long. J lost 0 bases, V lost 6 bases, and 5 bases had no gene match. CDR1 and CDR2 from the germline V gene are SQVTM and ANQGSEA.

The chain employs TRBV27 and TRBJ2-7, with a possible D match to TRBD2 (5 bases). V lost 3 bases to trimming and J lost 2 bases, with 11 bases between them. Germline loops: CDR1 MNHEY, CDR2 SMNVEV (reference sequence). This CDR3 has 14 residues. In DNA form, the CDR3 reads TGTGCCAGCAGTTTTTGGAGCGGACCCTACGAGCAGTACTTC. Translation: CASSFWSGPYEQYF.

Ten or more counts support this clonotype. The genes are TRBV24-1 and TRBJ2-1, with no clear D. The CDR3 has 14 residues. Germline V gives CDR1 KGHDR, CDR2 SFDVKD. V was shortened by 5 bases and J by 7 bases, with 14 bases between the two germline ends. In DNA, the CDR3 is TGTGCCACCAGTGGTGCTTATATGCCGAATGAGCAGTTCTTC. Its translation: CATSGAYMPNEQFF.